The clone carrying this T cell receptor beta chain was counted a single time. Its antigen is still unknown. CDR1 SGHRS and CDR2 YFSETQ come from the germline V gene. The CDR3 sequence is 15 residues long. J gave up 3 bases and V 6 bases, and 8 bases lay outside the gene matches. The record originates from a study of vaccination effects on CD4 cells after COVID-19. Study information: Two doses of BNT162b2 or mRNA-1273 vaccine were administered to participants.

Sequencing followed a ViraFEST assay step that expanded antigen-specific CD4+ T cells with viral peptide pools. CD4+ T cell isolation took place after more than eight days of culture. Absence of prior SARS-CoV-2 infection characterized the vaccine recipients, who showed negative nucleocapsid antibodies. Half the medium was replaced with IL-2 medium on days 3 and 7. Only in-frame clones appear in the TCRdb table, and some are missing; sequencing was by immunoSEQ multiplex PCR. The sample lists about 79,000 clones; roughly 72% were seen once. The study, taken as a whole, reports: Healthy vaccinees' vaccine-induced clones included only 1 of 255 cross-reacting with common cold coronaviruses.

The chain recombines TRBV5-1 with TRBJ2-3, with TRBD1 matching over 9 bases. The input for sequencing was CD4+ T cells from PBMCs cultured with HCoV-229E spike peptides, taken before COVID-19 vaccination. The receptor was isolated from a human donor who received a COVID-19 vaccine. Here the CDR3 reads CASKLTGGTTDTQYF. In nucleotides, the CDR3 is TGCGCCAGCAAACTGACAGGGGGAACGACAGATACGCAGTATTTT.